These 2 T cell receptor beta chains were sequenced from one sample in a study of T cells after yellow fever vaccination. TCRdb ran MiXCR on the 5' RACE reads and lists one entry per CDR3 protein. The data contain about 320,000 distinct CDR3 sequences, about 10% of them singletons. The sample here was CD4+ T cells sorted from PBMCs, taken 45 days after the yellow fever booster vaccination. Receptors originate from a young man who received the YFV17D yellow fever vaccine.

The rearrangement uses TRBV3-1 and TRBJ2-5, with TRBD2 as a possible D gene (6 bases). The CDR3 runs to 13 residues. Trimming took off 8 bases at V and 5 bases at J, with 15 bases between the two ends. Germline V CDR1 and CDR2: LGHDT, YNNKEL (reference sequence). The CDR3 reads CASSTRLDETQYF. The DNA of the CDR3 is TGTGCCAGCTCGACTAGACTTGATGAGACCCAGTACTTC.

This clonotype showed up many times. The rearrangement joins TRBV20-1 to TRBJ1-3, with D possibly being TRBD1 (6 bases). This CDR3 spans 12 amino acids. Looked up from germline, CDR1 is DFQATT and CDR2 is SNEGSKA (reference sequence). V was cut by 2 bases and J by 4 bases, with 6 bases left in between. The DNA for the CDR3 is TGCAGTGCTAGACAGGGGGGAAACACCATATATTTT. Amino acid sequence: CSARQGGNTIYF.